A single T cell receptor (beta chain) is shown here with its context. The data derive from a study of blood T cell repertoires in COVID-19. Study-wide context: Spain, Italy and the United States supplied samples that represented acute and convalescent COVID-19. In each case, the material was cDNA or gDNA derived from T cells, B-cell-depleted T cells, or PBMCs.

CDR3 length: 14 residues. Germline V gives CDR1 MNHEY, CDR2 SVGAGI. Between the trimmed V and J ends, which lost 6 bases and 0 bases, there was a span of 8 bases. In the study's own analysis: Amplification with reference gene primers provided the estimates of nucleated cell counts. Measured with immunoSEQ multiplex PCR; TCRdb has only the in-frame clones, and not every one. V and J calls and clone size are given by that table; D and trimming were obtained from the DNA. The repertoire holds about 150,000 clones, roughly three quarters seen once, with 3.5% to 4.5% in the top ten. The clonotype was recovered from a man aged 60 to 75 with acute or convalescent COVID-19. Sequencing was done on a sample of peripheral blood. The chain joins TRBV6-5 to TRBJ2-2; no firm D call. CDR3 amino acids: CASRSVANTGELFF. The CDR3 region has the DNA TGTGCCAGCAGGTCAGTTGCGAACACCGGGGAGCTGTTTTTT.